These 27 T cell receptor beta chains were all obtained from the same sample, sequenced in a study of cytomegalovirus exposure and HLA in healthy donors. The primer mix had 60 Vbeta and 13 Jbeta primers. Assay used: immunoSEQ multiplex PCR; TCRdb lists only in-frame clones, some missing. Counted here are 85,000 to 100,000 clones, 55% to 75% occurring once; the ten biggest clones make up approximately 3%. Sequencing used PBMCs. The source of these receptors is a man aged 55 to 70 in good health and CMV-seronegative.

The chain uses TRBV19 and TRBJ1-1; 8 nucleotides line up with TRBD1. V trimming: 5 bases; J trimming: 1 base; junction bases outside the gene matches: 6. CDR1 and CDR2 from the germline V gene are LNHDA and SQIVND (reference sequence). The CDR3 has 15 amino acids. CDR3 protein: CASSPDRAGNTEAFF. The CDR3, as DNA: TGTGCCAGTAGTCCGGACAGGGCGGGGAACACTGAAGCTTTCTTT.

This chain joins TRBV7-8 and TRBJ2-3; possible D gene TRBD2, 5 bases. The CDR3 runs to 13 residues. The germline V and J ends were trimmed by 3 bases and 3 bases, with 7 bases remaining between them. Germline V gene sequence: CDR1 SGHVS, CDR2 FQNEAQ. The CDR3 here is CASSFSGTDTQYF. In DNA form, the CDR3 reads TGTGCCAGCAGCTTCTCGGGAACAGATACGCAGTATTTT.

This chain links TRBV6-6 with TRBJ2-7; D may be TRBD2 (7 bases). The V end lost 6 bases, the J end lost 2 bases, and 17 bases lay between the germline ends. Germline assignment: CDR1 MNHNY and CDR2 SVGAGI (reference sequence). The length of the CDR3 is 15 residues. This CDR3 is CASRGGGSGTYEQYF. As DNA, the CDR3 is TGTGCCAGCAGAGGGGGGGGATCAGGGACCTACGAGCAGTACTTC.

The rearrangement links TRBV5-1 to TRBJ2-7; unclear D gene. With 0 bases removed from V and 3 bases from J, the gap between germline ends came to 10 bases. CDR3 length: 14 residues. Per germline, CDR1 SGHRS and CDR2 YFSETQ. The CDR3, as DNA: TGCGCCAGCAGCTTGGGCAGTGAAGACTACGAGCAGTACTTC. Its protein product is CASSLGSEDYEQYF.

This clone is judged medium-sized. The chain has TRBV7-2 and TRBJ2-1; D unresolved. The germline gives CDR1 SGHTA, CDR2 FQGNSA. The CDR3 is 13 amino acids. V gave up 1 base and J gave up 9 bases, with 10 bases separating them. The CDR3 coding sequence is TGTGCCAGCAGCTTAGGTCTAGTTAGTGAGCAGTTCTTC. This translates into CASSLGLVSEQFF.

The CDR3 DNA sequence: TGTGCCTGGAGGTGGACAGGGCTCCAAGAGACCCAGTACTTC. Residues: CAWRWTGLQETQYF. The V gene is TRBV30, the J gene TRBJ2-5; 8 nucleotides match TRBD1. This CDR3 has 14 residues. Per the germline V gene, CDR1 is GTSNPN and CDR2 is SVGIG (reference sequence). J lost 1 base, V lost 3 bases, and 4 bases had no gene match.

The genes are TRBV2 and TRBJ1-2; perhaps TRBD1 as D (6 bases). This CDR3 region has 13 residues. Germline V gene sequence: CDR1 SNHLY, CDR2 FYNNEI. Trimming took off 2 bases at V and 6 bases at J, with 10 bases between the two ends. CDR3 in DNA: TGTGCCAGCAGTGAACAGGGGCGGGATGGCTACACCTTC. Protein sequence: CASSEQGRDGYTF.

CDR3: CASSFLGRTDTQYF. CDR3 bases: TGTGCCAGCAGCTTCCTCGGGAGAACAGATACGCAGTATTTT. The chain couples TRBV7-9 to TRBJ2-3; the D gene is possibly TRBD2 (6 bases). The germline V gene has CDR1 SEHNR and CDR2 FQNEAQ (reference sequence). V lost 3 bases and J lost 3, with 10 bases in between. The CDR3 is 14 amino acids.

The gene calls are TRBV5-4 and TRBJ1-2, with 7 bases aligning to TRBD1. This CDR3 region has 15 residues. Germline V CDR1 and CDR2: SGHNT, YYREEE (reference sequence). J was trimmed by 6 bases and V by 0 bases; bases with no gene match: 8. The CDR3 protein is CASSLEGAKVDGYTF. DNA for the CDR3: TGTGCCAGCAGCTTGGAGGGGGCCAAAGTCGATGGCTACACCTTC.

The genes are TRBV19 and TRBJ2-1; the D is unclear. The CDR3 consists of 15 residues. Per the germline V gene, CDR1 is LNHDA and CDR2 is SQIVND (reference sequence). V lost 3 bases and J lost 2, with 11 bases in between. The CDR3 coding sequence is TGTGCCAGTAGTATTGACGTGCGGACCTACAATGAGCAGTTCTTC. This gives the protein CASSIDVRTYNEQFF.

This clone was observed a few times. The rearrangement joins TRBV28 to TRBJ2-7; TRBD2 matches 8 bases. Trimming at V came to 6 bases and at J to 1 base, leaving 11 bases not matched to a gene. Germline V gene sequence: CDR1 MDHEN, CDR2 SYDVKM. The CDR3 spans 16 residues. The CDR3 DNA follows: TGTGCCAGCAGCTCACGGGGCGGGGGGTATTCCTACGAGCAGTACTTC. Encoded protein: CASSSRGGGYSYEQYF.

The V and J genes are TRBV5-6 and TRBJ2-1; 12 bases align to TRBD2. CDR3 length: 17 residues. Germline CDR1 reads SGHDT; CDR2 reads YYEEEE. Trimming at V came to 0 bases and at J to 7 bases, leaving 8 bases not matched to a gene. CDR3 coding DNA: TGTGCCAGCAGCTTGGGACCGACTAGCGGGAGCAGGAATGAGCAGTTCTTC. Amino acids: CASSLGPTSGSRNEQFF.

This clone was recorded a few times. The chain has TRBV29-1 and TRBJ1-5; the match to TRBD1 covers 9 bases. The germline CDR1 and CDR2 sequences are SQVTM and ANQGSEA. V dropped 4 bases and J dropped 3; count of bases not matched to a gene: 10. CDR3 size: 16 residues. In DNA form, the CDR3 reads TGCAGCGTTGTGATCGGGACAGGGTTGGACAATCAGCCCCAGCATTTT. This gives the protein CSVVIGTGLDNQPQHF.

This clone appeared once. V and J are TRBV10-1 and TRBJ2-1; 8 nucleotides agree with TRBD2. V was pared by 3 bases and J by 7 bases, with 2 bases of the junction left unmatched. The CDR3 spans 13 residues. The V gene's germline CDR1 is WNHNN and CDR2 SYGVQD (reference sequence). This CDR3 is CASSESGGNEQFF. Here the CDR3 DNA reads TGCGCCAGCAGTGAATCGGGGGGGAATGAGCAGTTCTTC.

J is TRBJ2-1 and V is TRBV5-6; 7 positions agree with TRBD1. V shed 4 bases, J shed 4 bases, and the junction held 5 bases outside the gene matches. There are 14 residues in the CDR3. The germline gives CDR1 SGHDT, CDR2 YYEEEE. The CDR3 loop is CASSQGTEYNEQFF. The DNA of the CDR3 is TGTGCCAGCAGCCAAGGGACAGAGTACAATGAGCAGTTCTTC. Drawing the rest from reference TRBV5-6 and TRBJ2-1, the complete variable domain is DAGVTQSPTHLIKTRGQQVTLRCSPKSGHDTVSWYQQALGQGPQFIFQYYEEEERQRGNFPDRFSGHQFPNYSSELNVNALLLGDSALYLCASSQGTEYNEQFFGPGTRLTVL.

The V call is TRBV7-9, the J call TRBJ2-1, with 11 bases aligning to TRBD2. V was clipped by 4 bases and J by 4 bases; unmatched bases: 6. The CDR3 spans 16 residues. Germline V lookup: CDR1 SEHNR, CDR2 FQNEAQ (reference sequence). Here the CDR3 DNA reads TGTGCCAGCAGCTCGACAACTAGCGGGGGATACAATGAGCAGTTCTTC. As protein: CASSSTTSGGYNEQFF.

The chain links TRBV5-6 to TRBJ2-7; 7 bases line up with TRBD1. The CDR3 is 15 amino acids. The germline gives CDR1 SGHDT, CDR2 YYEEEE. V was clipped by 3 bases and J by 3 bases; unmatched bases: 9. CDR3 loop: CASSSQTGWVYEQYF. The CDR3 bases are TGTGCCAGCAGCTCCCAGACAGGGTGGGTCTACGAGCAGTACTTC.

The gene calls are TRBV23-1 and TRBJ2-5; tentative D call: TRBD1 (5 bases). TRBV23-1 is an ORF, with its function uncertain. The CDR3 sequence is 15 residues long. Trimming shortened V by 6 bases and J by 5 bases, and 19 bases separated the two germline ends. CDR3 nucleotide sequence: TGCGCCAGCAGCCCCAGCATCCGAAAGGGGGAGACCCAGTACTTC. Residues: CASSPSIRKGETQYF.

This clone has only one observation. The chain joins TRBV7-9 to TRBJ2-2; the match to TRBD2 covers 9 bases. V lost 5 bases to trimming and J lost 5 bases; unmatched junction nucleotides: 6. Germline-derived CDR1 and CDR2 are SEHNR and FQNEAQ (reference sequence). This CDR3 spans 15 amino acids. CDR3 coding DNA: TGTGCCAGCAGCCCTGGACTAGCGAGGACCGGGGAGCTGTTTTTT. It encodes CASSPGLARTGELFF. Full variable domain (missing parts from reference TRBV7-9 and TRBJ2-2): DTGVSQNPRHKITKRGQNVTFRCDPISEHNRLYWYRQTLGQGPEFLTYFQNEAQLEKSRLLSDRFSAERPKGSFSTLEIQRTEQGDSAMYLCASSPGLARTGELFFGEGSRLTVL.

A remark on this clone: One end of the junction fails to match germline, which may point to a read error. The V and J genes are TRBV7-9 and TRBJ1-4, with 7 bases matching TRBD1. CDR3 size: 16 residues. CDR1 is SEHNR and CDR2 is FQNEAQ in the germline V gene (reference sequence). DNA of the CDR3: TGTTCCAGCAGCTTAGGCCAGGGGGCAACTAATGAAAAACTGTTTTTT. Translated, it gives CSSSLGQGATNEKLFF.

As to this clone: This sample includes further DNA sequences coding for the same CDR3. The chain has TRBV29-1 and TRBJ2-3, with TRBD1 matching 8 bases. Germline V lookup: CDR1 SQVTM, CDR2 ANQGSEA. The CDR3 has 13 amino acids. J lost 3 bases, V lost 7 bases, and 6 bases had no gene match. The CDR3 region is CSGDRGGTDTQYF. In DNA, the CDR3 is TGCAGCGGCGACAGGGGTGGGACAGATACGCAGTATTTT.

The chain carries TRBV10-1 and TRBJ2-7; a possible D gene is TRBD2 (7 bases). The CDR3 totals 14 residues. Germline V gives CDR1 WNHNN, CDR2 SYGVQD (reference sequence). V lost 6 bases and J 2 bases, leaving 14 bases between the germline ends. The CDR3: CASSRGAGTYEQYF. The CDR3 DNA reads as TGCGCCAGCAGCCGGGGGGCAGGCACCTACGAGCAGTACTTC.

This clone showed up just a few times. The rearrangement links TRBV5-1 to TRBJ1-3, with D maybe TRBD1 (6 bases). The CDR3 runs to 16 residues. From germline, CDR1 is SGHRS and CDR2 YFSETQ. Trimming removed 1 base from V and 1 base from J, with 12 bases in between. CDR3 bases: TGCGCCAGCAGCTTGTCAGGGGCTTATTCTGGAAACACCATATATTTT. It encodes CASSLSGAYSGNTIYF.

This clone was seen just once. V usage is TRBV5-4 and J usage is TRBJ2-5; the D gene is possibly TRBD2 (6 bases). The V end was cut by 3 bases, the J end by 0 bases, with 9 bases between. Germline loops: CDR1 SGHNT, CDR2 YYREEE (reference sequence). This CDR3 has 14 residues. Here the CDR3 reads CASSSGGNQETQYF. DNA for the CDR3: TGTGCCAGCAGCTCCGGCGGGAACCAAGAGACCCAGTACTTC.

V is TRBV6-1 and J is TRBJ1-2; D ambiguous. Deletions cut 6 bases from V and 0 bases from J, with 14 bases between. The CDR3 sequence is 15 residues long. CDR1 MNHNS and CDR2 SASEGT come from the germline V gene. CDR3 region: CASREGHTTNYGYTF. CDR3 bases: TGTGCCAGCAGGGAGGGCCATACAACTAACTATGGCTACACCTTC.

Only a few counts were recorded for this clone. CDR3 DNA sequence: TGTGCCAGCAAAGAAGCGGGGGGGCGAGGTGAGCAGTTCTTC. This gives the protein CASKEAGGRGEQFF. This chain connects TRBV7-6 to TRBJ2-1, with 10 bases fitting TRBD2. CDR3 length equals 14 residues. With 7 bases clipped from V and 9 bases from J, the junction kept 9 bases outside the gene matches. From germline, CDR1 is SGHVS and CDR2 FNYEAQ.

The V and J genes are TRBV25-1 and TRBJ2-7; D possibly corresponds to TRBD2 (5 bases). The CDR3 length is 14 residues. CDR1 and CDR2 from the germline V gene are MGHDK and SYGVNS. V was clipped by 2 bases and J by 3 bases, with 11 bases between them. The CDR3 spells CASSEEGYNYEQYF. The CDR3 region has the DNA TGTGCCAGCAGTGAAGAGGGATATAACTACGAGCAGTACTTC.